A selection of T cell receptor beta chains follows, all from one sample in a study of T cells in Graves' hyperthyroidism and ophthalmopathy. TCRdb analysed the multiplex PCR reads with MiXCR anew, one entry per CDR3 protein. Of fewer than 550,000 distinct CDR3 sequences in the sample, approximately 24% were seen once. Specimen: blood. Source of these receptors: a woman aged 30 to 39 with Graves' ophthalmopathy. The CDR3 runs from the conserved cysteine through the conserved F or W. A D gene is named only where the DNA matches it firmly. Only some rows state a clone size, as once, few, many or a class for expanded clones.

D gene,clone size,J gene,V gene,CDR3 protein,CDR3 DNA
.,many,TRBJ2-5,TRBV11-2,CASSLARDVGTQYF,TGTGCCAGCAGCTTAGCCCGGGACGTGGGGACCCAGTACTTC
.,many,TRBJ1-2,TRBV9,CASSVDRAYGYTF,TGTGCCAGCAGCGTAGATAGGGCCTATGGCTACACCTTC
TRBD1,few,TRBJ2-2,TRBV6-5,CASSWETGTGELFF,TGTGCCAGCAGTTGGGAGACAGGGACCGGGGAGCTGTTTTTT
TRBD2,.,TRBJ2-5,TRBV6-5,CASTASGVKTQYF,TGTGCCAGCACGGCTAGCGGGGTAAAGACCCAGTACTTC
TRBD1,many,TRBJ2-5,TRBV9,CASSEGAAAQETQYF,TGTGCCAGCAGCGAGGGGGCCGCGGCCCAAGAGACCCAGTACTTC
.,many,TRBJ1-3,TRBV24-1,CATSLQRRGGGRNTIYF,TGTGCCACCAGCCTCCAGCGCCGAGGAGGGGGTAGAAACACCATATATTTT
TRBD1,.,TRBJ1-1,TRBV19,CASSKQGKRDEAFF,TGTGCCAGTAGTAAACAGGGGAAGAGGGATGAAGCTTTCTTT
.,.,TRBJ1-6,TRBV18,CASSPRQGPNSPLHF,TGTGCCAGCTCACCACGGCAGGGCCCAAATTCACCCCTCCACTTT
.,many,TRBJ2-7,TRBV20-1,CSAREWWGDEQYF,TGCAGTGCTAGAGAGTGGTGGGGAGACGAGCAGTACTTC
TRBD2,few,TRBJ2-7,TRBV11-2,CASSLGSGGASDNEQYF,TGTGCCAGCAGCTTAGGAAGCGGGGGGGCCAGCGATAACGAGCAGTACTTC
TRBD2,many,TRBJ2-7,TRBV5-1,CASSSGGSGSSYEQYF,TGCGCCAGCAGCTCGGGGGGTAGCGGTAGCTCCTACGAGCAGTACTTC
.,many,TRBJ2-5,TRBV24-1,CATSAPTGLETQYF,TGTGCCACCAGTGCCCCGACAGGATTGGAGACCCAGTACTTC
TRBD1,many,TRBJ1-2,TRBV12-3/TRBV12-4,CASSLPGQALLTYGYTF,TGTGCCAGCAGTTTACCGGGACAGGCCTTACTAACCTATGGCTACACCTTC
.,few,TRBJ1-3,TRBV2,CASSGRNTIYF,TGTGCCAGCAGCGGGAGGAACACCATATATTTT
TRBD1,many,TRBJ1-5,TRBV2,CASTPTGYQPQHF,TGTGCCAGCACTCCGACAGGGTATCAGCCCCAGCATTTT
.,few,TRBJ1-5,TRBV7-2,CASSLEAGNQPQRF,TGTGCCAGCAGCTTAGAGGCCGGCAATCAGCCCCAGCGTTTT
TRBD2,.,TRBJ2-7,TRBV20-1,CSAGTSGTYEQYF,TGCAGTGCTGGGACTAGCGGCACCTACGAGCAGTACTTC
.,few,TRBJ1-3,TRBV12-3/TRBV12-4,CASSFGGNRNTIYF,TGTGCCAGCAGTTTTGGGGGAAACAGAAACACCATATATTTT
.,few,TRBJ1-2,TRBV29-1,CSVESQIVGYGYTF,TGCAGCGTTGAAAGTCAGATCGTTGGCTATGGCTACACCTTC
TRBD1,.,TRBJ1-2,TRBV9,CASSPGQTPRHF,TGTGCCAGCAGCCCGGGACAGACACCGCGCCACTTC
.,many,TRBJ1-2,TRBV30,CARQWEDYGYTF,TGTGCCCGGCAATGGGAGGACTATGGCTACACCTTC
TRBD1,few,TRBJ1-5,TRBV6-5,CASSNRDRPNQPQHF,TGTGCCAGCAGTAACCGGGACAGGCCAAATCAGCCCCAGCATTTT
.,many,TRBJ1-5,TRBV15,CATSIKQGPTQHF,TGTGCCACCAGCATAAAACAGGGCCCGACCCAGCATTTT
.,many,TRBJ1-1,TRBV15,CATSRDLRSGGTEAFF,TGTGCCACCAGCAGAGACCTCCGATCCGGGGGGACTGAAGCTTTCTTT
.,few,TRBJ2-2,TRBV19,CASSTQGADTGELFF,TGTGCCAGTAGTACCCAGGGAGCGGACACCGGGGAGCTGTTTTTT
.,few,TRBJ2-3,TRBV6-1,CASRWVGRTDTQYF,TGTGCCAGCAGATGGGTCGGGCGCACAGATACGCAGTATTTT
TRBD1,many,TRBJ2-7,TRBV11-2,CASSLGGSGTGVHEQYF,TGTGCCAGCAGCTTAGGGGGGTCCGGGACAGGGGTTCACGAGCAGTACTTC
.,many,TRBJ1-1,TRBV19,CASSNRAEAFF,TGTGCCAGCTCCAATAGGGCTGAAGCTTTCTTT
.,many,TRBJ2-7,TRBV20-1,CSARAQGDVDEQYF,TGCAGTGCTAGAGCACAGGGAGATGTGGACGAGCAGTACTTC
TRBD1,many,TRBJ2-2,TRBV25-1,CASRTGGNTGELFF,TGTGCCAGCAGGACAGGGGGGAACACCGGGGAGCTGTTTTTT
TRBD1,few,TRBJ2-7,TRBV20-1,CSAPGQRYEQYF,TGCAGTGCTCCGGGACAGAGATACGAGCAGTACTTC
.,many,TRBJ1-1,TRBV7-9,CASNHAEAEAFF,TGTGCCAGCAACCATGCCGAGGCCGAGGCTTTCTTT
.,.,TRBJ1-2,TRBV5-1,CASSSPGTGRGYTF,TGCGCCAGCAGCTCCCCCGGGACTGGGAGGGGCTACACCTTC
.,.,TRBJ1-2,TRBV12-5,CASGLAIRGGGYTF,TGTGCTAGTGGTTTGGCCATTAGAGGAGGCGGCTACACCTTC
TRBD1,many,TRBJ1-1,TRBV7-9,CASSAPTGMNTEAFF,TGTGCCAGCAGCGCCCCGACAGGGATGAACACTGAAGCTTTCTTT
.,many,TRBJ1-1,TRBV12-3/TRBV12-4,CASSFGGTEAFF,TGTGCCAGCAGTTTCGGCGGCACTGAAGCTTTCTTT
.,many,TRBJ2-5,TRBV20-1,CSARLNPNRAQETQYF,TGCAGTGCCCGCCTTAACCCAAACAGGGCTCAAGAGACCCAGTACTTC
.,.,TRBJ1-2,TRBV6-1,CASSPAGRMDGYTF,TGTGCCAGCAGTCCCGCAGGCAGGATGGATGGCTACACCTTC
TRBD1,.,TRBJ2-5,TRBV6-5,CASSYSLTSTGIETQYF,TGTGCCAGCAGTTACTCCCTAACCTCGACAGGGATAGAGACCCAGTACTTC
.,many,TRBJ1-1,TRBV4-1,CASGRGTATEAFF,TGCGCCAGCGGTAGGGGGACCGCCACTGAAGCTTTCTTT
.,many,TRBJ1-2,TRBV29-1,CSDQTGTYGYTF,TGCAGCGACCAGACAGGAACCTATGGCTACACCTTC
.,few,TRBJ1-2,TRBV30,CAWRGSLRQPPNYGYTF,TGTGCCTGGAGGGGAAGCCTCCGACAGCCACCTAACTATGGCTACACCTTC
.,many,TRBJ2-7,TRBV13,CASSSRDGWYEQYF,TGTGCCAGCAGCTCCCGGGACGGGTGGTACGAGCAGTACTTC
.,.,TRBJ2-2,TRBV7-3,CASSLLDPGELFF,TGTGCCAGCAGCTTACTGGATCCCGGGGAGCTGTTTTTT
TRBD1,few,TRBJ1-5,TRBV30,CAWSVRTGKSQPQHF,TGTGCCTGGAGTGTCAGGACAGGGAAGTCTCAGCCCCAGCATTTT
.,.,TRBJ1-2,TRBV7-2,CASSSQGGPYGYTF,TGTGCCAGCAGCTCCCAAGGGGGACCTTATGGCTACACCTTC
TRBD2,many,TRBJ2-5,TRBV15,CATSRDLNRGGAETQYF,TGTGCCACCAGCAGAGATCTAAACCGCGGGGGGGCGGAGACCCAGTACTTC
.,many,TRBJ1-2,TRBV10-3,CAISESTFVYGYTF,TGTGCCATCAGTGAGTCGACATTCGTTTATGGCTACACCTTC
TRBD1,.,TRBJ2-7,TRBV12-3/TRBV12-4,CASSLATGVVEQYF,TGTGCCAGCAGTTTAGCGACAGGGGTGGTCGAGCAGTACTTC